Presented here are 24 T cell receptor beta chains from one specimen sequenced in a study of blood T cell repertoires in COVID-19. Clones were sequenced by immunoSEQ multiplex PCR, and TCRdb holds only the in-frame ones, with some missing. Among a few hundred thousand clones listed, 85% to 90% were seen once. Sequences were obtained from PBMCs or T cells enriched from blood (not recorded which). Receptors were obtained from a woman aged 60-75 years who had recovered from COVID-19.

The CDR3 protein is CASSGPGQGKVGPQHF. CDR3 DNA: TGTGCCAGCAGTGGCCCGGGACAGGGCAAGGTCGGGCCCCAGCATTTT. V is TRBV6-1 and J is TRBJ1-5; 9 nucleotides line up with TRBD1. Germline CDR1 and CDR2: MNHNS and SASEGT. V lost 4 bases, J lost 9 bases, and 13 bases stayed unmatched. This CDR3 is 16 amino acids long.

The chain links TRBV3-1 (or the pseudogene TRBV3-2) to TRBJ2-7; 9 nucleotides agree with TRBD2. Trimming cost V 4 bases and J 4 bases; bases outside gene matches: 8. The CDR3 consists of 15 residues. Per germline, CDR1 LGHDT and CDR2 YNNKEL (reference sequence). CDR3 loop: CASSPSELAGYEQYF. The CDR3 bases are TGTGCCAGCAGCCCCTCCGAACTAGCGGGTTACGAGCAGTACTTC.

The V and J genes are TRBV6-5 and TRBJ1-2, with D unresolved. In germline, CDR1 is MNHEY, CDR2 SVGAGI. This CDR3 has 15 residues. Trimming took 2 bases from V and 0 from J, leaving 10 bases between them. The CDR3 nucleotides read TGTGCCAGCAGTTACGCCATTGGAGCTAACTATGGCTACACCTTC. This sequence encodes CASSYAIGANYGYTF.

The gene calls are TRBV7-3 and TRBJ1-1; D uncertain. Trimming cost V 0 bases and J 3 bases, with 8 bases left between them. In germline, CDR1 is SGHTA, CDR2 FQGTGA. This CDR3 region has 14 residues. The chain's CDR3 is CASSLTSRDTEAFF. The DNA of the CDR3 is TGTGCCAGCAGCTTAACATCTAGAGACACTGAAGCTTTCTTT.

CDR3 in amino acids: CASSTLGGANYGYTF. CDR3 bases: TGCGCCAGCAGCACCTTGGGGGGGGCAAACTATGGCTACACCTTC. The chain links TRBV5-1 to TRBJ1-2, with a weak D call TRBD1 (6 bases). This CDR3 is 15 amino acids long. Trimming left V 4 bases short and J 2 bases short, with 15 bases between. Germline loops: CDR1 SGHRS, CDR2 YFSETQ. The full variable domain, its missing parts supplied by reference TRBV5-1 and TRBJ1-2, is KAGVTQTPRYLIKTRGQQVTLSCSPISGHRSVSWYQQTPGQGLQFLFEYFSETQRNKGNFPGRFSGRQFSNSRSEMNVSTLELGDSALYLCASSTLGGANYGYTFGSGTRLTVV.

The chain joins TRBV30 to TRBJ1-2; D is unclear. Per germline, CDR1 GTSNPN and CDR2 SVGIG (reference sequence). V gave up 0 bases and J gave up 5 bases, with 4 bases separating them. The CDR3 consists of 11 residues. The CDR3 DNA follows: TGTGCCTGGAGTGTCACATATGGCTACACCTTC. Encoded protein: CAWSVTYGYTF.

This rearrangement joins TRBV28 to TRBJ2-7; D unclear. The CDR3 runs to 14 residues. V was cut by 7 bases and J by 3 bases, with 16 bases left in between. CDR1 and CDR2 (germline): MDHEN, SYDVKM. CDR3 protein: CASTPRGLVYEQYF. The CDR3 DNA is TGTGCCAGCACCCCAAGAGGTTTGGTCTACGAGCAGTACTTC.

This sequence joins TRBV2 and TRBJ1-2; 7 nucleotides match TRBD1. V gave up 8 bases and J gave up 2 bases; unmatched junction bases: 2. Germline-derived CDR1 and CDR2 are SNHLY and FYNNEI. This CDR3 is built from 12 residues. CDR3 sequence (DNA): TGTGCCAGCCGGGACAGAAACTATGGCTACACCTTC. Translated, it gives CASRDRNYGYTF.

The sample holds one count of this clone. This chain links TRBV29-1 with TRBJ2-1, with D perhaps matching TRBD2 (5 bases). CDR1 SQVTM and CDR2 ANQGSEA come from the germline V gene. V dropped 6 bases and J dropped 3 bases, with 15 bases sitting between them. The CDR3 contains 14 residues. As DNA, the CDR3 is TGCAGCGTCCAGCTGGCTAGCAGCTACAATGAGCAGTTCTTC. It encodes CSVQLASSYNEQFF.

This chain links TRBV7-9 with TRBJ1-1; 7 bases are shared with TRBD1. V dropped 5 bases and J dropped 8; count of bases not matched to a gene: 5. This CDR3 is built from 12 residues. CDR1 and CDR2 (germline): SEHNR, FQNEAQ (reference sequence). The CDR3 is CASSRGTAEAFF. CDR3 coding DNA: TGTGCCAGCAGCCGCGGGACAGCAGAAGCTTTCTTT.

V and J are TRBV6-5 and TRBJ2-7; tentative D call: TRBD2 (5 bases). The CDR3 is 15 amino acids. V was trimmed by 6 bases and J by 0 bases, leaving 15 bases between them. Germline V gene data show CDR1 as MNHEY and CDR2 as SVGAGI. In nucleotides, the CDR3 is TGTGCCAGCAGCCTAAGGGTGGGGAGCTCCTACGAGCAGTACTTC. This translates into CASSLRVGSSYEQYF.

The count of this clone is one. The V gene is TRBV27, the J gene TRBJ2-5, with D unclear. This CDR3 is built from 15 residues. V was cut by 1 base and J by 0 bases, with 9 bases left in between. Germline V gene lookup returns CDR1 MNHEY and CDR2 SMNVEV (reference sequence). CDR3 sequence reads: CASSLLGVYQETQYF. In nucleotides, the CDR3 is TGTGCCAGCAGTTTATTAGGAGTGTACCAAGAGACCCAGTACTTC.

V is TRBV7-8 and J is TRBJ2-7; TRBD1 agrees at 11 bases. Per the germline V gene, CDR1 is SGHVS and CDR2 is FQNEAQ. The junction had 7 bases not matched to a gene; V was cut back by 5 bases and J by 4 bases. The CDR3 extends over 15 amino acids. CDR3 sequence (DNA): TGTGCCAGCAGCCCCGGGACAGGGGGTGGTTACGAGCAGTACTTC. This gives the protein CASSPGTGGGYEQYF.

The rearrangement uses TRBV3-1 (or the pseudogene TRBV3-2) and TRBJ2-3; D may be TRBD2 (7 bases). CDR1 LGHDT and CDR2 YNNKEL come from the germline V gene (reference sequence). Trimming stripped 3 bases from V and 2 bases from J, with 21 bases between. This CDR3 is built from 18 residues. The CDR3 DNA sequence: TGTGCCAGCAGCCAGAACGTCGGCGGGGGCCCGGCCACAGATACGCAGTATTTT. Protein product: CASSQNVGGGPATDTQYF.

This chain joins TRBV29-1 and TRBJ1-2, with D perhaps TRBD1 (6 bases). The CDR3 length is 13 residues. Per the germline V gene, CDR1 is SQVTM and CDR2 is ANQGSEA. V was clipped by 4 bases and J by 1 base, with 10 bases between them. The CDR3 nucleotides are TGCAGCGTTGTTGGGGGCAATAACTATGGCTACACCTTC. Amino acids: CSVVGGNNYGYTF.

The table lists this clone with a count of one. This chain uses TRBV5-4 with TRBJ2-6, with 9 bases that match TRBD2. The CDR3 runs to 17 residues. J gave up 3 bases and V 2 bases, and 6 bases lay outside the gene matches. The germline V gene has CDR1 SGHNT and CDR2 YYREEE (reference sequence). The CDR3 nucleotides are TGTGCCAGCAGCTTAGGCGGGGGGGCCTATGGGGCCAACGTCCTGACTTTC. Translated, it gives CASSLGGGAYGANVLTF.

This clone was counted a single time. The V and J genes are TRBV28 and TRBJ2-3; 10 bases are shared with TRBD2. The CDR3 covers 14 residues. In germline, CDR1 is MDHEN, CDR2 SYDVKM. J was trimmed by 7 bases and V by 6 bases; bases with no gene match: 7. CDR3 sequence: CASSLGTSVHTQYF. CDR3 in DNA: TGTGCCAGCAGCCTCGGGACTAGCGTACATACGCAGTATTTT.

V gene TRBV15 combines with J gene TRBJ2-5, with 9 positions matching TRBD2. Germline CDR1 and CDR2: LNHNV and YYDKDF (reference sequence). CDR3 length equals 16 residues. V shed 3 bases, J shed 1 base, and the junction held 6 bases outside the gene matches. CDR3 coding DNA: TGTGCCACCAGCAGGGCTAGCGGGGCCTTCCAAGAGACCCAGTACTTC. Its translation: CATSRASGAFQETQYF.

As for this clone: In the same sample, other DNA sequences code for this CDR3. This chain uses TRBV5-1 with TRBJ2-2; 8 bases line up with TRBD1. The CDR3 consists of 14 residues. With V trimmed by 4 bases and J by 4 bases, 3 bases remained unmatched. Germline CDR1 and CDR2: SGHRS and YFSETQ. The CDR3 DNA reads as TGCGCCAGCAGCACCGGACAGGGCACCGGGGAGCTGTTTTTT. Translating it yields CASSTGQGTGELFF.

The chain joins TRBV28 to TRBJ2-7; the D gene is possibly TRBD1 (6 bases). V shed 1 base and J shed 6 bases, with 13 bases lying between them. The V gene's germline CDR1 is MDHEN and CDR2 SYDVKM. The CDR3 sequence is 14 residues long. CDR3 amino acids: CASSLLTGRGEQYF. CDR3 in DNA: TGTGCCAGCAGTTTATTGACAGGCCGAGGCGAGCAGTACTTC.

The V call is TRBV28, the J call TRBJ2-1; weak D call: TRBD2 (7 bases). The CDR3 length is 15 residues. Trimming removed 5 bases from V and 5 bases from J, with 16 bases in between. Germline values: CDR1 MDHEN, CDR2 SYDVKM. The CDR3 DNA reads TGTGCCAGCAGTAAAGGACAAGGGGGGGACAATGAGCAGTTCTTC. Its protein product is CASSKGQGGDNEQFF.

This clone came up once. This CDR3 is CASSNGVKGLAGEVGTGELFF. CDR3 nucleotides: TGTGCCAGCAGCAATGGGGTAAAAGGGCTAGCGGGAGAGGTGGGGACCGGGGAGCTGTTTTTT. The chain carries TRBV21-1 and TRBJ2-2; the DNA was not used to check the table's D call, TRBD2. TRBV21-1 is shown as a pseudogene. The CDR3 runs to 21 residues.

The rearrangement uses TRBV11-3 and TRBJ2-1; no firm D call. V was clipped by 1 base and J by 5 bases, with 3 bases between them. This CDR3 region has 12 residues. The germline CDR1 and CDR2 sequences are SGHNT and YENEEA. CDR3 loop: CASSLADNEQFF. CDR3 nucleotides: TGTGCCAGCAGCTTAGCGGACAATGAGCAGTTCTTC. The variable domain in full, completed from reference TRBV11-3 and TRBJ2-1, reads EAGVVQSPRYKIIEKKQPVAFWCNPISGHNTLYWYLQNLGQGPELLIRYENEEAVDDSQLPKDRFSAERLKGVDSTLKIQPAELGDSAVYLCASSLADNEQFFGPGTRLTVL.

V usage is TRBV12-3 or TRBV12-4 and J usage is TRBJ2-5; 8 bases align to TRBD1. The CDR3 has 13 amino acids. The trim removed 6 bases at V and 5 bases at J, leaving 5 bases unmatched. CDR3 region: CASRQGAPETQYF. The CDR3 nucleotides are TGTGCCAGCAGGCAGGGGGCGCCGGAGACCCAGTACTTC.